A single sample gave rise to the 3 T cell receptor beta chains below, sequenced in a study of CD8+CD57+ T cells in acquired aplastic anemia. TCR beta VDJ and CDR3 were profiled, and genomic DNA was the template. TCRdb recomputed calls from the reads with MiXCR, one row per CDR3 protein. The data show 150,000 to 180,000 distinct CDR3 sequences, just over 50% seen once. CD8+CD57+ cell expansion had been shown by flow cytometry in patients chosen for sequencing. The sample was sorted CD4+, CD8+, or CD8+CD57+ T cells (not recorded which) from PBMCs. These receptors originate from a human donor with aplastic anemia.

With respect to this clonotype: This sequence may be a read error, since a much larger clone differs from it by one base. The chain combines TRBV5-1 with TRBJ2-5; D may match TRBD1 or TRBD2 (5 bases each). V lost 4 bases and J lost 4, with 17 bases in between. There are 15 residues in the CDR3. Germline V gene lookup returns CDR1 SGHRS and CDR2 YFSETQ. Written as DNA, the CDR3 is TGCGCCAGCAGCGGGGGACGCTCCTTGAGAGAGACCCAGTACTTC. It is translated as CASSGGRSLRETQYF.

CDR3 sequence (DNA): TGTGCCAGCAGTCTGAGGGGGTATGGCACTGAAGCTTTCTTT. It is translated as CASSLRGYGTEAFF. The chain couples TRBV6-2 or TRBV6-3 to TRBJ1-1, with D possibly TRBD1 on 6 matching bases. Germline values: CDR1 MNHEY, CDR2 SVGEGT. CDR3 length equals 14 residues. V was cut by 5 bases and J by 4 bases, with 14 bases left in between.

Turning to this clonotype: This may come from a read error, since a much larger clone is one base off. The gene calls are TRBV10-3 and TRBJ2-1, with 10 bases aligning to TRBD2. The CDR3 extends over 14 amino acids. The V segment lost 6 bases and the J segment 5 bases; nucleotides outside the gene matches: 4. Germline V gene lookup returns CDR1 ENHRY and CDR2 SYGVKD. The CDR3 DNA reads TGTGCCATCAGCCCGGGACTAGCGAACAATGAGCAGTTCTTC. Protein: CAISPGLANNEQFF.